The clone carrying this T cell receptor (beta chain) has just one count. As yet, its antigen is unknown. The record originates from a study of identifying expanded T cells in peripheral blood. Data came from immunoSEQ multiplex PCR; TCRdb stores just in-frame clones and leaves some out. The sample has approximately 90,000 clones, about 85% seen once. Study-wide points: Clone count variance between roughly two-week samples rose with total template count. About 1.2 clones differed between technical replicates, versus approximately 17 and 20 over time.

V dropped 1 base and J dropped 9 bases, with 8 bases sitting between them. The CDR3 has 13 residues. The germline CDR1 and CDR2 sequences are SGHDT and YYEEEE. Healthy donors had no documented immune events, such as infections, while sampled. This chain connects TRBV5-6 to TRBJ1-6; D unresolved. This clonotype was obtained from a person aged 18-70 years in good health. Source material: blood. DNA of the CDR3: TGTGCCAGCAGCTTGACTCGGGGTTCACCCCTCCACTTT. It codes for CASSLTRGSPLHF.